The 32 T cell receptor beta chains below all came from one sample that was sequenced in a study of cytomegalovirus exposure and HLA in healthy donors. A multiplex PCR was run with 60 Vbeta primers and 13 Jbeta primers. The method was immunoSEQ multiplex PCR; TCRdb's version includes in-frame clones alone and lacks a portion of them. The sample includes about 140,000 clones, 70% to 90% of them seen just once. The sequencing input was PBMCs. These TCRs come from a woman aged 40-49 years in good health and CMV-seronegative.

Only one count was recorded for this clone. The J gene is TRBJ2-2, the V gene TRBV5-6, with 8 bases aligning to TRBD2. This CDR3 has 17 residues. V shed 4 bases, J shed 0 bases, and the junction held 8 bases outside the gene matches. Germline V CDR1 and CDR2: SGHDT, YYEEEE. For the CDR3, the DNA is TGTGCCAGCAGCCGGGGGGGGTCGGTAGCGAACACCGGGGAGCTGTTTTTT. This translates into CASSRGGSVANTGELFF.

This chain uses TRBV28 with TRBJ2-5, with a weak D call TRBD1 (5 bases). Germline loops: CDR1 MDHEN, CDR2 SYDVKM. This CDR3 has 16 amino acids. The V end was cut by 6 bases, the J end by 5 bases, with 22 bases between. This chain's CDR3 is CASSPPPGHLGETQYF. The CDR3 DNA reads TGTGCCAGCAGCCCCCCGCCAGGACATCTGGGGGAGACCCAGTACTTC.

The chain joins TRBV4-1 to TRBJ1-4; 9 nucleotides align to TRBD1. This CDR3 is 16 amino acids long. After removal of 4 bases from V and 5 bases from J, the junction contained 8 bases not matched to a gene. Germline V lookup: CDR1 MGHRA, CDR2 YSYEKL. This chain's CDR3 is CASSPSSGQGNEKLFF. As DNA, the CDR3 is TGCGCCAGCAGCCCTAGCTCGGGACAGGGAAATGAAAAACTGTTTTTT.

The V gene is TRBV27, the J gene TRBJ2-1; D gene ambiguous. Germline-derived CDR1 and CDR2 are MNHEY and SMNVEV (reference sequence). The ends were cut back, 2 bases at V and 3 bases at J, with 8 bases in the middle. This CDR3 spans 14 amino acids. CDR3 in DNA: TGTGCCAGCAGTTTAGTCATCAGCTACAATGAGCAGTTCTTC. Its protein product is CASSLVISYNEQFF.

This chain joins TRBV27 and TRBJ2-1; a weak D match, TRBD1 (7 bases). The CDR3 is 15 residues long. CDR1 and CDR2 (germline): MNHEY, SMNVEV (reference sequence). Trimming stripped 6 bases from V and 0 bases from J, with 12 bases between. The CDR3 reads CASRSGGSSYNEQFF. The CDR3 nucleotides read TGTGCCAGCAGGTCAGGGGGGAGCTCCTACAATGAGCAGTTCTTC.

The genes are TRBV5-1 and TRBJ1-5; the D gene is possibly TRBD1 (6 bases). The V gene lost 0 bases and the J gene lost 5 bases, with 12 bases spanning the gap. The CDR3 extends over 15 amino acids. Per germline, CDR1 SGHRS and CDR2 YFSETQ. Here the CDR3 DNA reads TGCGCCAGCAGCTTGGGGGCAGGGGTTTATCAGCCCCAGCATTTT. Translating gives CASSLGAGVYQPQHF.

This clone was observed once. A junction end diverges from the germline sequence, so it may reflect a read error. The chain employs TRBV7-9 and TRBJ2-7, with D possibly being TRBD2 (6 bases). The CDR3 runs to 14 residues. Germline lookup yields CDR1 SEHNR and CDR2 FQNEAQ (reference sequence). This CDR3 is CSSSEGQLAGEQYF. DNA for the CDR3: TGTTCCAGCAGCGAAGGACAACTGGCGGGGGAGCAGTACTTC.

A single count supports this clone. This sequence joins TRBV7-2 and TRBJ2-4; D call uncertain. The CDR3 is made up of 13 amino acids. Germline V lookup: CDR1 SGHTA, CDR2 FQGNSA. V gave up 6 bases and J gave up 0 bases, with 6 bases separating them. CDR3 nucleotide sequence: TGTGCCAGCAGGGAGCTAGCCAAAAACATTCAGTACTTC. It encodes CASRELAKNIQYF.

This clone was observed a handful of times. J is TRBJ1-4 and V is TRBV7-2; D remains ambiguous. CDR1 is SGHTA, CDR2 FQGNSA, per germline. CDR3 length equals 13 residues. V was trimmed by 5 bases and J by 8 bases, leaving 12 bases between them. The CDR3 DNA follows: TGTGCCAGCAGCCCCCAGTCCGGGGAAAAACTGTTTTTT. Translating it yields CASSPQSGEKLFF. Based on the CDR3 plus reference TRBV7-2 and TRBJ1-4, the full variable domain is GAGVSQSPSNKVTEKGKDVELRCDPISGHTALYWYRQSLGQGLEFLIYFQGNSAPDKSGLPSDRFSAERTGGSVSTLTIQRTQQEDSAVYLCASSPQSGEKLFFGSGTQLSVL.

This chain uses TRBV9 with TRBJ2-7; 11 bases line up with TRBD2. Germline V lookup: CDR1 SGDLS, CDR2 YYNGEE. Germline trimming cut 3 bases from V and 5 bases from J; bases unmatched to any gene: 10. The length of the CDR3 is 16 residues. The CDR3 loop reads CASSASLAGVPNEQYF. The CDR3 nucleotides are TGTGCCAGCAGCGCATCACTAGCGGGAGTACCTAACGAGCAGTACTTC.

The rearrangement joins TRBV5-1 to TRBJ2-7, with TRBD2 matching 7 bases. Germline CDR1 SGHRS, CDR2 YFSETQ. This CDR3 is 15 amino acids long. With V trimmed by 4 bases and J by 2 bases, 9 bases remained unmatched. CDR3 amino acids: CASSLLASGAYEQYF. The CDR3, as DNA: TGCGCCAGCAGCCTCCTTGCTAGCGGAGCCTACGAGCAGTACTTC.

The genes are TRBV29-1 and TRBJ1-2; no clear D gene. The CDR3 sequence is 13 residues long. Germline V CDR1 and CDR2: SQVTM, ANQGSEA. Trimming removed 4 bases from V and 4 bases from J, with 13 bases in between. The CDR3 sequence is CSVASGAAYGYTF. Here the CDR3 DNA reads TGCAGCGTTGCGTCCGGCGCGGCCTATGGCTACACCTTC.

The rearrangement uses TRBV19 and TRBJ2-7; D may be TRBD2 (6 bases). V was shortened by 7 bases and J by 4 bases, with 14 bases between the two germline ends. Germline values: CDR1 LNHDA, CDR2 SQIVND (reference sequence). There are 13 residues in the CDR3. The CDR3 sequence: CASKGGDGYEQYF. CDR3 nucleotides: TGTGCCAGTAAAGGAGGGGATGGGTACGAGCAGTACTTC.

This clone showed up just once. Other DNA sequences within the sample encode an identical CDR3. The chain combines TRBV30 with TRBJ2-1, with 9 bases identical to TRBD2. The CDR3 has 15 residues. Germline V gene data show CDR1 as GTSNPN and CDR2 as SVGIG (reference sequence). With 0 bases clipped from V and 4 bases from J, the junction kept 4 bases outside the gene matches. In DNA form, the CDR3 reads TGTGCCTGGAGTGTAGGGCTAGCGGGATACAATGAGCAGTTCTTC. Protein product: CAWSVGLAGYNEQFF.

The CDR3 DNA reads as TGCGCCAGCAGCCTTTACAGGGAATTGGGAAACACCATATATTTT. It is translated as CASSLYRELGNTIYF. This chain uses TRBV4-3 with TRBJ1-3; D might be TRBD1 (6 bases). The CDR3 consists of 15 residues. V was trimmed by 4 bases and J by 4 bases, leaving 14 bases between them. From germline, CDR1 is LGHNA and CDR2 YSLEER.

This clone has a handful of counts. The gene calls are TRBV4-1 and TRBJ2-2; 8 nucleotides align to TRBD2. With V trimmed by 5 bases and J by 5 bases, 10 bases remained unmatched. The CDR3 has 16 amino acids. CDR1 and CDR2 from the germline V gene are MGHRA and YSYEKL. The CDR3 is CASSVSGLDTTGELFF. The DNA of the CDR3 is TGCGCCAGCAGCGTCTCGGGACTAGATACTACCGGGGAGCTGTTTTTT.

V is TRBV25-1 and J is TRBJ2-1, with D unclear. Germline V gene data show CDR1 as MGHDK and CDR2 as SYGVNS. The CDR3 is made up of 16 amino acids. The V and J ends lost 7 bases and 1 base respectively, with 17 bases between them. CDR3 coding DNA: TGTGCCAGCACCCCCCCTCAAGCGTTATCCTACAATGAGCAGTTCTTC. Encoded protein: CASTPPQALSYNEQFF.

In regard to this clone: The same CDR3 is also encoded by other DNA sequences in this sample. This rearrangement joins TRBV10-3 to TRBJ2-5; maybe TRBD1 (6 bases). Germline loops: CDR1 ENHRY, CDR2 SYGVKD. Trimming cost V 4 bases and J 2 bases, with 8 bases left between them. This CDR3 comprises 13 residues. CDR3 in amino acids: CAISGTAQETQYF. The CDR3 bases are TGTGCCATCAGTGGGACAGCTCAAGAGACCCAGTACTTC.

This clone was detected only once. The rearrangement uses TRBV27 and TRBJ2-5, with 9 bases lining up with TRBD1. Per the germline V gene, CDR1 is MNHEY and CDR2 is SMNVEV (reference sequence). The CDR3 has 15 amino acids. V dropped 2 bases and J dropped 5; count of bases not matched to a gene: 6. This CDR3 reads CASSLMGQGEETQYF. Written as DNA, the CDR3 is TGTGCCAGCAGTTTAATGGGACAGGGCGAGGAGACCCAGTACTTC.

The CDR3 DNA follows: TGTGCCAGCAGTTTCAACAGGGTCACTGAAGCTTTCTTT. It encodes CASSFNRVTEAFF. The J gene is TRBJ1-1, the V gene TRBV6-5; D is perhaps TRBD1 (6 bases). This CDR3 spans 13 amino acids. Per germline, CDR1 MNHEY and CDR2 SVGAGI. V lost 4 bases to trimming and J lost 4 bases, with 10 bases between them.

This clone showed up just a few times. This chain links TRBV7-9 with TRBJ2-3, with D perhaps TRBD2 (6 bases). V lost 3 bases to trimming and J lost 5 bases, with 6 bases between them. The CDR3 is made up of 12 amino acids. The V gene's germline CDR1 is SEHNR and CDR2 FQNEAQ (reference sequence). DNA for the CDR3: TGTGCCAGCAGCTTCGGGGGAGATACGCAGTATTTT. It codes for CASSFGGDTQYF.

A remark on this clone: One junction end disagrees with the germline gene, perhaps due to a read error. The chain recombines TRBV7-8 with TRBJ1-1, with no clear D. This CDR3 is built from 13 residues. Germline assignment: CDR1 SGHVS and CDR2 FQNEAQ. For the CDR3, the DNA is TGTGTCAGCAGCCTTACTAGGGCTCAAGAAGCTTTCTTT. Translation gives CVSSLTRAQEAFF. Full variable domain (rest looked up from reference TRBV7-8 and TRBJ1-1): GAGVSQSPRYKVAKRGQDVALRCDPISGHVSLFWYQQALGQGPEFLTYFQNEAQLDKSGLPSDRFFAERPEGSVSTLKIQRTQQEDSAVYLCVSSLTRAQEAFFGQGTRLTVV.

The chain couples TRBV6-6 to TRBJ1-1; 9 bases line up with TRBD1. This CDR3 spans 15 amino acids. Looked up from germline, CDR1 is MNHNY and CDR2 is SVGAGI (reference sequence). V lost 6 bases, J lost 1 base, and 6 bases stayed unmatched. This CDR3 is CASRNPGQGNTEAFF. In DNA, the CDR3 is TGTGCCAGCAGAAACCCGGGACAGGGGAACACTGAAGCTTTCTTT.

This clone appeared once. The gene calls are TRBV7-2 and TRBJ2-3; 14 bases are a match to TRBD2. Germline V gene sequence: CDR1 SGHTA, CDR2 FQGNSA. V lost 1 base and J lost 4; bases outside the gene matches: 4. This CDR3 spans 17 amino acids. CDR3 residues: CASSLVGTSGSPDTQYF. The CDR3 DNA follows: TGTGCCAGCAGCTTAGTCGGGACTAGCGGGAGTCCAGATACGCAGTATTTT.

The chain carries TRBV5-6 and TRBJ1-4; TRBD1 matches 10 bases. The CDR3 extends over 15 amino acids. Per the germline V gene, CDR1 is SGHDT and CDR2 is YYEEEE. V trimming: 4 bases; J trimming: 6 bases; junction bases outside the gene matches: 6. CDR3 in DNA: TGTGCCAGCAGCGGTAGCGGGACAGGGGATGAAAAACTGTTTTTT. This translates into CASSGSGTGDEKLFF.

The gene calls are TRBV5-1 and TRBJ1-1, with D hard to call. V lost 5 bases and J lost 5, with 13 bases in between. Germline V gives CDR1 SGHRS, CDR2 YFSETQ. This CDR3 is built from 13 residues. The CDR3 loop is CASSPPGVTEAFF. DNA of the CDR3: TGCGCCAGCAGTCCGCCCGGTGTAACTGAAGCTTTCTTT. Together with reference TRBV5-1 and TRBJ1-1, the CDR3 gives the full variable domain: KAGVTQTPRYLIKTRGQQVTLSCSPISGHRSVSWYQQTPGQGLQFLFEYFSETQRNKGNFPGRFSGRQFSNSRSEMNVSTLELGDSALYLCASSPPGVTEAFFGQGTRLTVV.

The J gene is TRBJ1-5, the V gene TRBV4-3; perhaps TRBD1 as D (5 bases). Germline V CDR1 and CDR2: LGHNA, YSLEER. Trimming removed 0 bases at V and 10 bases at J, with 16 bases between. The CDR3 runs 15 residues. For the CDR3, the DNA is TGCGCCAGCAGCCAAGAACGAAACGCCCAGGGACCCCAGCATTTT. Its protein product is CASSQERNAQGPQHF.

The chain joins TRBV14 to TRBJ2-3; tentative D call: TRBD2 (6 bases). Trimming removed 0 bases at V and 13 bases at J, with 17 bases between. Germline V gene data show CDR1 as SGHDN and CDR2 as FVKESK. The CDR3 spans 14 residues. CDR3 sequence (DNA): TGTGCCAGCAGCCAAGATTTGGCGGGAATGTTTAAGTATTTT. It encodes CASSQDLAGMFKYF.

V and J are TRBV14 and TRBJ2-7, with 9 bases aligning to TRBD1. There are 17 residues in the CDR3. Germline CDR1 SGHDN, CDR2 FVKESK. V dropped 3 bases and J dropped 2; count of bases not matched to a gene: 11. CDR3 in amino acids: CASSQLPGQGGTYEQYF. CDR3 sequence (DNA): TGTGCCAGCAGCCAGCTACCGGGACAGGGAGGAACCTACGAGCAGTACTTC.

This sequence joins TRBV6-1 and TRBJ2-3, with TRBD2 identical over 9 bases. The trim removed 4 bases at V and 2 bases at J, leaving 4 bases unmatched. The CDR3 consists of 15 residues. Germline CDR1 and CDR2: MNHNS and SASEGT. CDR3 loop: CASSGRTSATDTQYF. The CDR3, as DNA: TGTGCCAGCAGTGGTCGGACTAGCGCCACAGATACGCAGTATTTT.

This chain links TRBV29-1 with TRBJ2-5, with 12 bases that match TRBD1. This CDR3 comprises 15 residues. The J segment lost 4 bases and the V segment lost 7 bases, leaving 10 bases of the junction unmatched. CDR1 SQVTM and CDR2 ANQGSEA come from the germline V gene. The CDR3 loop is CSGHGTGGLAETQYF. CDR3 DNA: TGCAGCGGCCACGGGACAGGGGGCCTGGCAGAGACCCAGTACTTC.

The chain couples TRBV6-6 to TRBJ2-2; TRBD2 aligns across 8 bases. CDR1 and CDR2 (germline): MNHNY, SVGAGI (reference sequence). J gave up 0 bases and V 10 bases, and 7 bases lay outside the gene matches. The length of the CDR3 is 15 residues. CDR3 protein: CATQRGGSNTGELFF. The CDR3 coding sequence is TGTGCCACCCAACGGGGGGGGTCGAACACCGGGGAGCTGTTTTTT.